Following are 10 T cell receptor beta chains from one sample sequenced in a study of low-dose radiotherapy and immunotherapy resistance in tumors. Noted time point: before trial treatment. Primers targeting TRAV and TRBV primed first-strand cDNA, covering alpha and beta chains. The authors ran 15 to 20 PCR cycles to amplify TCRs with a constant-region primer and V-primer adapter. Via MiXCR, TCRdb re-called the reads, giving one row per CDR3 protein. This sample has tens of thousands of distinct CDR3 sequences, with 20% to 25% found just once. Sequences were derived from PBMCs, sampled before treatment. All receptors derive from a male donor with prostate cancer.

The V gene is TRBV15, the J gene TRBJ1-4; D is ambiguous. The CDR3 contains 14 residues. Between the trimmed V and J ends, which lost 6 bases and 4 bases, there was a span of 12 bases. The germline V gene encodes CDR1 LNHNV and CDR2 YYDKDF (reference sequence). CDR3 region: CATRSWQLNEKLFF. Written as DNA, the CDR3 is TGTGCCACCAGATCTTGGCAGCTTAATGAAAAACTGTTTTTT.

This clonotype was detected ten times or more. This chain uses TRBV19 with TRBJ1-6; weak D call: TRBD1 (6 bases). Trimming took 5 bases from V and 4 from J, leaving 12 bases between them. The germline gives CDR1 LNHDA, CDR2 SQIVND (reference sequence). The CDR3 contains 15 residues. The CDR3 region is CASSGTGMYNSPLHF. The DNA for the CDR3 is TGTGCCAGTAGTGGTACAGGGATGTATAATTCACCCCTCCACTTT.

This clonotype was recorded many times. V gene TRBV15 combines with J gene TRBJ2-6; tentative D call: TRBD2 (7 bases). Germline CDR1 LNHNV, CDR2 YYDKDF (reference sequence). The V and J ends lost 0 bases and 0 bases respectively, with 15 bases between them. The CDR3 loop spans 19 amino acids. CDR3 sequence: CATSRDLGGRSSGANVLTF. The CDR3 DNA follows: TGTGCCACCAGCAGAGATTTGGGGGGGCGTAGCTCTGGGGCCAACGTCCTGACTTTC.

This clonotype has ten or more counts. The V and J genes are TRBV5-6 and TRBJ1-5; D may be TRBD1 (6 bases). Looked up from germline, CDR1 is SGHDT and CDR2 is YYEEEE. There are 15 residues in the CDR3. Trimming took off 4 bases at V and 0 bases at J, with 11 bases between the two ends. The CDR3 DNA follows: TGTGCCAGCAGCCCCCAGGGGATTAGCAATCAGCCCCAGCATTTT. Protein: CASSPQGISNQPQHF.

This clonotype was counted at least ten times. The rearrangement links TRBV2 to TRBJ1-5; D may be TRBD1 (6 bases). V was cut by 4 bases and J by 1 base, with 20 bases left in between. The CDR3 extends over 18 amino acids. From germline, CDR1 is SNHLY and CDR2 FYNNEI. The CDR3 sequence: CASSARDNRRLSNQPQHF. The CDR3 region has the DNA TGTGCCAGCAGTGCGAGGGACAACCGGAGATTGAGCAATCAGCCCCAGCATTTT.

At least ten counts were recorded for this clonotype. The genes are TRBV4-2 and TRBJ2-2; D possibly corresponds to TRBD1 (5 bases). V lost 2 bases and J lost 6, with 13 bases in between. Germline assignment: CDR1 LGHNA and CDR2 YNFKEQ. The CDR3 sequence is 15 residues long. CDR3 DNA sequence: TGTGCCAGCAGCCAACTCAGGGCCTCCCCCGGGGAGCTGTTTTTT. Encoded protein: CASSQLRASPGELFF.

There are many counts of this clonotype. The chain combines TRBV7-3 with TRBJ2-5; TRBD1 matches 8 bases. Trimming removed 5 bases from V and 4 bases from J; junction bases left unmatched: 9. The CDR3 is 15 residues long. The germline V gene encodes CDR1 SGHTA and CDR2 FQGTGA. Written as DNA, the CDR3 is TGTGCCAGCAGCCCCGGACAGGGAAGGGTAGAGACCCAGTACTTC. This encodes CASSPGQGRVETQYF.

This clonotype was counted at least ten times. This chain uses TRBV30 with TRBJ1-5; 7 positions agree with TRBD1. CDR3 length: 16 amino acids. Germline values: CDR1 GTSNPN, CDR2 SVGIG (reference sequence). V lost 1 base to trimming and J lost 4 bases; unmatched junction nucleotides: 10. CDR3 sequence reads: CAWSEGQPVRNQPQHF. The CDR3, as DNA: TGTGCCTGGAGTGAGGGACAGCCCGTGAGGAATCAGCCCCAGCATTTT.

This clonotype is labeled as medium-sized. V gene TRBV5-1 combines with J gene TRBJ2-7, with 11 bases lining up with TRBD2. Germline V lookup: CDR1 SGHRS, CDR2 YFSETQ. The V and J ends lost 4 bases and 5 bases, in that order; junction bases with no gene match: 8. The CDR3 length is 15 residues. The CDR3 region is CASSLSGRAPDEQYF. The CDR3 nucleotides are TGCGCCAGCAGCCTTAGCGGGAGGGCCCCAGACGAGCAGTACTTC.

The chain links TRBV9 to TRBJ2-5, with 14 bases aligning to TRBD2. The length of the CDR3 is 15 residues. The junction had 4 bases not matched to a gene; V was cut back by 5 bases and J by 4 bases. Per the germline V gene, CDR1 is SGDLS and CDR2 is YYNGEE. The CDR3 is CASSRGLAGGETQYF. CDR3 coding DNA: TGTGCCAGCAGTCGAGGACTAGCGGGAGGAGAGACCCAGTACTTC.